The present T cell receptor beta chain was sequenced within a study of OX40 agonist ivuxolimab in advanced cancers. About the research overall: Participants averaged about 66 years of age (range roughly 20 to 90) and were around 83% male.

A note on this clone: Its target is not known.

The repertoire was sequenced with immunoSEQ multiplex PCR; TCRdb's copy has only in-frame clones and lacks some. The sample contains just over 40,000 clones, approximately 88% of which appear only once. General study points: Expansion of clones was among the lowest in partial responders at 0.1-3.0 mg/kg. At doses 0.1 to 3.0 mg/kg, CD4+ and CD8+ clones expanded. The study found that CD8+ T cells averaged more expanded clones than CD4+.

The CDR3 has 12 residues. V lost 5 bases, J lost 4 bases, and 2 bases stayed unmatched. Per the germline V gene, CDR1 is LNHNV and CDR2 is YYDKDF (reference sequence). The chain recombines TRBV15 with TRBJ2-7; 7 bases match TRBD1. The sequence was collected from an adult with an advanced solid tumor such as melanoma, head and neck, liver or kidney cancer. The sequencing here drew on CD4+ or CD8+ T cells sorted from blood, taken in a trial of the OX40 agonist ivuxolimab. CDR3: CATSLTGYEQYF. CDR3 sequence (DNA): TGTGCCACCAGCTTGACAGGGTACGAGCAGTACTTC.